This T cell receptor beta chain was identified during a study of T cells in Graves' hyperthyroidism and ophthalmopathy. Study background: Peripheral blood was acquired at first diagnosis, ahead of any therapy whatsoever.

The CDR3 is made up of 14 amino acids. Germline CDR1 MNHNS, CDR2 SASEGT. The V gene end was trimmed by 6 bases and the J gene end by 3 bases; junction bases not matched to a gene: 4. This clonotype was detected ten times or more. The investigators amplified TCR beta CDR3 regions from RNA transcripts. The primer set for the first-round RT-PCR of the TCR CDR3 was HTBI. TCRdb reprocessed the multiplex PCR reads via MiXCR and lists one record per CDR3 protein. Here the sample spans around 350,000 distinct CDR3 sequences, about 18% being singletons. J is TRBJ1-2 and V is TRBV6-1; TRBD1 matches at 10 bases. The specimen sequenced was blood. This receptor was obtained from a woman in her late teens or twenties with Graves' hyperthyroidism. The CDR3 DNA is TGTGCCAGCAGCGACAGGGGGCTGGACTATGGCTACACCTTC. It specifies CASSDRGLDYGYTF.